These 6 T cell receptor beta chains share one sample of origin, sequenced in a study of blood T cell repertoires in COVID-19. The assay was immunoSEQ multiplex PCR, and TCRdb's table has in-frame clones only and misses some. Of 250,000 to 350,000 clones in the sample, around 85% were seen once. Sequenced material: peripheral blood. The origin of the receptors is a human donor with COVID-19, enrolled during active disease. The donor label of this sample is uncertain.

The CDR3 protein is CASGPPHRGSEAFF. DNA for the CDR3: TGTGCTAGTGGTCCTCCCCACAGGGGATCTGAAGCTTTCTTT. V gene TRBV12-5 combines with J gene TRBJ1-1; 7 nucleotides match TRBD1. The germline CDR1 and CDR2 sequences are LGHNT and FRNRAP. The CDR3 is made up of 14 amino acids. Trimming took 5 bases from V and 6 from J; bases not matched to a gene: 9.

The chain uses TRBV24-1 and TRBJ2-7, with D tentatively TRBD2 (5 bases). The germline V gene encodes CDR1 KGHDR and CDR2 SFDVKD. The CDR3 contains 15 residues. Trimming left V 3 bases short and J 0 bases short, with 11 bases between. CDR3 residues: CATSDPPGSSYEQYF. In DNA, the CDR3 is TGTGCCACCAGTGATCCCCCGGGGAGCTCCTACGAGCAGTACTTC.

The CDR3 sequence: CASSRDRREHTF. DNA of the CDR3: TGTGCCAGCAGCAGGGACAGGAGGGAGCACACCTTC. The rearrangement uses TRBV28 and TRBJ1-2, with 8 nucleotides matching TRBD1. CDR3 length: 12 amino acids. Trimming removed 6 bases from V and 12 bases from J; junction bases left unmatched: 9. Looked up from germline, CDR1 is MDHEN and CDR2 is SYDVKM.

CDR3 loop: CASSPQGQGVYEQYF. The CDR3 nucleotides read TGTGCCAGCAGTCCCCAGGGGCAAGGAGTCTACGAGCAGTACTTC. The V gene is TRBV2, the J gene TRBJ2-7; D may be TRBD1 (6 bases). Germline lookup yields CDR1 SNHLY and CDR2 FYNNEI. V lost 5 bases and J 3 bases, leaving 17 bases between the germline ends. The CDR3 extends over 15 amino acids.

The chain is built from TRBV7-2 and TRBJ2-1, with TRBD2 matching over 13 bases. The V and J ends lost 5 bases and 4 bases, in that order; junction bases with no gene match: 5. This CDR3 has 16 residues. Per germline, CDR1 SGHTA and CDR2 FQGNSA. The DNA of the CDR3 is TGTGCCAGCAGCCCTTTGACTAGCGGGGGGTACAATGAGCAGTTCTTC. Its translation is CASSPLTSGGYNEQFF. Using reference TRBV7-2 and TRBJ2-1 for the parts outside the CDR3, the full variable domain is GAGVSQSPSNKVTEKGKDVELRCDPISGHTALYWYRQSLGQGLEFLIYFQGNSAPDKSGLPSDRFSAERTGGSVSTLTIQRTQQEDSAVYLCASSPLTSGGYNEQFFGPGTRLTVL.

The chain is built from TRBV5-4 and TRBJ2-6, with D unresolved. Looked up from germline, CDR1 is SGHNT and CDR2 is YYREEE (reference sequence). V was pared by 0 bases and J by 0 bases, with 7 bases between. The CDR3 sequence is 16 residues long. CDR3 in amino acids: CASSLDVDSGANVLTF. As DNA, the CDR3 is TGTGCCAGCAGCTTGGACGTAGACTCTGGGGCCAACGTCCTGACTTTC.